This TCR beta chain emerged from a study of T cell responses to AZD1222 COVID-19 vaccine. Sequencing used immunoSEQ multiplex PCR; TCRdb keeps in-frame clones, though not all of them. The sample has around 150,000 clones; more than 85% are singletons. CDR1 SGHRS and CDR2 YFSETQ come from the germline V gene. Trimming took 7 bases from V and 2 from J, leaving 18 bases between them. The CDR3 totals 15 residues. Worth noting for this clone: Its target is unknown.

Whole-study results and caveats: White British donors predominated, females outnumbered males, and clonal diversity was possibly underestimated.

This chain connects TRBV5-1 to TRBJ1-2; D not resolved. The clonotype originates from an adult who received the AZD1222 COVID-19 vaccine. The sequences come from peripheral blood, collected 28 days after the second AZD1222 dose. The CDR3 DNA reads as TGCGCCAGCCGAGCTACGGCAGCTTCGAACTATGGCTACACCTTC. Protein sequence: CASRATAASNYGYTF.